Reported below is one T cell receptor (beta chain). The antigen is undetermined. The conserved phenylalanine or tryptophan is not found at the CDR3 terminus, so this likely reflects a read error. These data come from a study of Graves' ophthalmopathy and Graves' hyperthyroidism. Investigators amplified TCR beta CDR3 regions from RNA transcripts. RT-PCR with HTBI primers came first, then second-round multiplex PCR. Using its own MiXCR run on the multiplex PCR reads, TCRdb lists one record per CDR3 protein. The sample shows fewer than 20,000 distinct CDR3 sequences, roughly 46% of them seen only once. Study-level results: Distinction of ophthalmopathy from stable hyperthyroidism by a 13-signature model reached over 85% sensitivity and 75% to 84% specificity.

The sequenced sample consisted of peripheral blood. The source is a woman between 40 and 50 years old with stable Graves' hyperthyroidism.

The CDR3 loop reads CASAPGRGRVSEQFL. DNA of the CDR3: TGTGCCAGTGCCCCGGGGAGGGGGCGAGTCAGTGAGCAGTTCTTG. The chain couples TRBV19 to TRBJ2-1, with D perhaps being TRBD1 or TRBD2 (7 bases each). CDR1 LNHDA and CDR2 SQIVND come from the germline V gene (reference sequence). The V end lost 8 bases, the J end lost 9 bases, and 23 bases lay between the germline ends. The CDR3 is 15 residues long.